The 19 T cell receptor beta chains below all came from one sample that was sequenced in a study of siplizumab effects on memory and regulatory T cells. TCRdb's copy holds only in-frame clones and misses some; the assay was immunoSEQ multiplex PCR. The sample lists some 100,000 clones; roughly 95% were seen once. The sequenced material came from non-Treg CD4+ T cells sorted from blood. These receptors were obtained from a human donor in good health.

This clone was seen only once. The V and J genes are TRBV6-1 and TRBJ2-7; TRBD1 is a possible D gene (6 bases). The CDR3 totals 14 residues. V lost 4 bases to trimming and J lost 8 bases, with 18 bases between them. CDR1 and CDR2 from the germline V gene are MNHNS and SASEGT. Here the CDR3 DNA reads TGTGCCAGCAGTGTGACAGGTGATGCACAGCAGCAGTACTTC. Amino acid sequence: CASSVTGDAQQQYF.

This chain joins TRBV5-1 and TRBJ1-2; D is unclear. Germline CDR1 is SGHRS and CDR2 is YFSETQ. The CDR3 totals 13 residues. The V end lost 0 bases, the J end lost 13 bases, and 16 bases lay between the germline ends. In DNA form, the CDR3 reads TGCGCCAGCAGCTTGGACACGTCTGGGGTCGGCACCTTC. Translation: CASSLDTSGVGTF.

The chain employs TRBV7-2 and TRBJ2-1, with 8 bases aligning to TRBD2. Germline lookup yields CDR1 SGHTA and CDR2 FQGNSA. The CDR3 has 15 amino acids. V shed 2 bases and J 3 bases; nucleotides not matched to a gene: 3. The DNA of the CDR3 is TGTGCCAGCAGCTTAAGCGGGACTAGCTACAATGAGCAGTTCTTC. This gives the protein CASSLSGTSYNEQFF.

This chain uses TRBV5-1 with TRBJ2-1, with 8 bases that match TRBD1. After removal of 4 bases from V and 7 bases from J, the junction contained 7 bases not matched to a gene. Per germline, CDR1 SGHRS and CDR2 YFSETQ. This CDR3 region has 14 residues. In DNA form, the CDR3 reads TGCGCCAGCAGCCACCCAGGGGGCGGAAATGAGCAGTTCTTC. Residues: CASSHPGGGNEQFF. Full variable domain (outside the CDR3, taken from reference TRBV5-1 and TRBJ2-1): KAGVTQTPRYLIKTRGQQVTLSCSPISGHRSVSWYQQTPGQGLQFLFEYFSETQRNKGNFPGRFSGRQFSNSRSEMNVSTLELGDSALYLCASSHPGGGNEQFFGPGTRLTVL.

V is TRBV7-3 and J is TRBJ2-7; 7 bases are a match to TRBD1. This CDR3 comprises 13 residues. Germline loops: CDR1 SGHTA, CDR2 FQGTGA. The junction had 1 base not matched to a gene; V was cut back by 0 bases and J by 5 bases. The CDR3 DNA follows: TGTGCCAGCAGCTTAACGGACAGGAACGAGCAGTACTTC. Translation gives CASSLTDRNEQYF.

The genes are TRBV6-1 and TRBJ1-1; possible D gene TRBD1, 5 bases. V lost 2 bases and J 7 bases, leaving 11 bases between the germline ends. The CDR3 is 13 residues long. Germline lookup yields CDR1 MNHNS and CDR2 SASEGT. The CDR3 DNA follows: TGTGCCAGCAGTGAACGGGGGATTGATGAAGCTTTCTTT. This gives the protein CASSERGIDEAFF.

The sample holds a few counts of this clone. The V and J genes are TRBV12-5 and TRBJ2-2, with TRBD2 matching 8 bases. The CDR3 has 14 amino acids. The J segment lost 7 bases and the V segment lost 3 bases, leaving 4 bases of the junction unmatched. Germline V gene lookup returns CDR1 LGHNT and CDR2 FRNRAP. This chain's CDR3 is CASGFQRGIGELFF. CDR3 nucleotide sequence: TGTGCTAGTGGTTTCCAGCGGGGGATCGGGGAGCTGTTTTTT. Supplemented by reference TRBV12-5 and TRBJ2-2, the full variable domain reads DARVTQTPRHKVTEMGQEVTMRCQPILGHNTVFWYRQTMMQGLELLAYFRNRAPLDDSGMPKDRFSAEMPDATLATLKIQPSEPRDSAVYFCASGFQRGIGELFFGEGSRLTVL.

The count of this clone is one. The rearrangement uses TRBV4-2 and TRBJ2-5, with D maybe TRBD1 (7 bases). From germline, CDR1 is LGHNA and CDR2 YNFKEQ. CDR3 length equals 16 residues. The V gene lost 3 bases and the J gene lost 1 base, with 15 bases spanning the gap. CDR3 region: CASSQSQGGSQETQYF. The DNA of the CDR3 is TGTGCCAGCAGCCAGAGCCAGGGGGGATCCCAAGAGACCCAGTACTTC.

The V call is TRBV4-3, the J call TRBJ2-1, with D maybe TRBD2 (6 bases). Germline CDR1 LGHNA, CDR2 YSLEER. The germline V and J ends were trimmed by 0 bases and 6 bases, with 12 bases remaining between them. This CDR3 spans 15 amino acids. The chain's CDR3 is CASSQELALGNEQFF. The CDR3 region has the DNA TGCGCCAGCAGCCAAGAACTAGCTCTCGGCAATGAGCAGTTCTTC.

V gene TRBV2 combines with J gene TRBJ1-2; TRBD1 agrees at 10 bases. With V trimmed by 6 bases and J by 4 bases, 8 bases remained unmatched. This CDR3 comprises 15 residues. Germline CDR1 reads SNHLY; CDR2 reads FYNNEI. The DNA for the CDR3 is TGTGCCAGCAGCCTAGGGACAGGGGTGAGCTATGGCTACACCTTC. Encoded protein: CASSLGTGVSYGYTF.

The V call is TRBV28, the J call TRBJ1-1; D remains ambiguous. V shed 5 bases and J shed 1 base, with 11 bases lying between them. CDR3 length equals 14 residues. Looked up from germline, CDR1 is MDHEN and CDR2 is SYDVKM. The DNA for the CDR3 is TGTGCCAGCAGTCCGCTAGACTGGAACACTGAAGCTTTCTTT. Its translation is CASSPLDWNTEAFF.

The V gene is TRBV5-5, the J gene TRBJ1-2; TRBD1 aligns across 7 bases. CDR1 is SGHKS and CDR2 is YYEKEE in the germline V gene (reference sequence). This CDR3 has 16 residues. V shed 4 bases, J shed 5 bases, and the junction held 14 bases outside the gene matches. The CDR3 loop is CASSPLTGVSGYGYTF. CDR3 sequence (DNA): TGTGCCAGCAGCCCACTAACAGGGGTCAGCGGGTATGGCTACACCTTC.

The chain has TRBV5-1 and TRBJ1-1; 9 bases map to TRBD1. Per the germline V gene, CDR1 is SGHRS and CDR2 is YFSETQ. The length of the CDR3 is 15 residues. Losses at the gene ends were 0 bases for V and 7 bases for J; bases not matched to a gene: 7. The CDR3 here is CASSLGDRAPFEAFF. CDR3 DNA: TGCGCCAGCAGCTTGGGGGACAGGGCACCATTTGAAGCTTTCTTT.

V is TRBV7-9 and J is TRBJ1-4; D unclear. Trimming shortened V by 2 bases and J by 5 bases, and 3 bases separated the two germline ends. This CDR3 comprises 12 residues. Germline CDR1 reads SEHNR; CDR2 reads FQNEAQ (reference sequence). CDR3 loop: CASSLLNEKLFF. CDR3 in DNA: TGTGCCAGCAGCTTACTGAATGAAAAACTGTTTTTT. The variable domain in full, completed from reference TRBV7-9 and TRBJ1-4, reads DTGVSQNPRHKITKRGQNVTFRCDPISEHNRLYWYRQTLGQGPEFLTYFQNEAQLEKSRLLSDRFSAERPKGSFSTLEIQRTEQGDSAMYLCASSLLNEKLFFGSGTQLSVL.

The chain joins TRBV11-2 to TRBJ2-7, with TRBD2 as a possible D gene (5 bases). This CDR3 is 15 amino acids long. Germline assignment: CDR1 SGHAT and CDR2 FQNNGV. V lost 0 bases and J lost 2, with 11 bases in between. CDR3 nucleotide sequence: TGTGCCAGCAGCTTAGAAGCAGGACTCACCTACGAGCAGTACTTC. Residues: CASSLEAGLTYEQYF.

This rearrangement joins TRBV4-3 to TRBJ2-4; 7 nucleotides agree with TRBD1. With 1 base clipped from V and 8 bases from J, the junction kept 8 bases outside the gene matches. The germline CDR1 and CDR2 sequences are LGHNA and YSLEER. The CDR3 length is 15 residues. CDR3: CASSQGPGGADIQYF. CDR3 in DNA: TGCGCCAGCAGCCAAGGGCCAGGGGGAGCGGACATTCAGTACTTC.

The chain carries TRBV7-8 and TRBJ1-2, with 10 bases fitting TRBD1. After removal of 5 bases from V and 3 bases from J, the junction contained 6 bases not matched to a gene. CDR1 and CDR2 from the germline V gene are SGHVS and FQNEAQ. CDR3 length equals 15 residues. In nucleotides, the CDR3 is TGTGCCAGCAGCCCCGAGACAGGGGGCGACTATGGCTACACCTTC. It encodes CASSPETGGDYGYTF. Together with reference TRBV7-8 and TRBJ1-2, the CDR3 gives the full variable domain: GAGVSQSPRYKVAKRGQDVALRCDPISGHVSLFWYQQALGQGPEFLTYFQNEAQLDKSGLPSDRFFAERPEGSVSTLKIQRTQQEDSAVYLCASSPETGGDYGYTFGSGTRLTVV.

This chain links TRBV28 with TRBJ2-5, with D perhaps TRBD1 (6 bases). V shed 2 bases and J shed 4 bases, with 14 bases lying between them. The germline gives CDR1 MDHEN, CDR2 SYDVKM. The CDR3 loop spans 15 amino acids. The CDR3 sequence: CASSLVGARRETQYF. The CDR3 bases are TGTGCCAGCAGTTTAGTGGGGGCGCGGAGAGAGACCCAGTACTTC.

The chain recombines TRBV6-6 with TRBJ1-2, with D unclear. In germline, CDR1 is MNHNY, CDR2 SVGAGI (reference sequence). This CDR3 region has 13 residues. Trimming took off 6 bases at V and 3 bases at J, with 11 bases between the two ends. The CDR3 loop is CASSPGPYYGYTF. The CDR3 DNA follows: TGTGCCAGCAGCCCCGGCCCCTACTATGGCTACACCTTC.